The rows below give T cell receptor beta chains drawn from one sample of a study of cytomegalovirus exposure and HLA in healthy donors. Here immunoSEQ multiplex PCR was the method, and the copy in TCRdb shows in-frame clones only, minus some. The sample has roughly 43,000 clones, roughly 60% seen once. Sequenced input: PBMCs. Receptors were obtained from a human donor in good health. The CDR3 runs from the conserved cysteine through the conserved F or W. Fields, in order: D gene, V gene, clone size, J gene, CDR3 protein, CDR3 DNA. D genes are given only for firm matches. Clone size is shown for a subset of rows, as once, few, many or a class of expanded clone.

>TRBD1|TRBV7-2|-|TRBJ1-4
CASRQGGQGELFF
TGTGCCAGCAGACAAGGGGGACAGGGGGAACTGTTTTTT
>-|TRBV11-2|once|TRBJ2-6
CASSLGPSGANVLTF
TGTGCCAGCAGCTTGGGGCCCTCTGGGGCCAACGTCCTGACTTTC
>TRBD1|TRBV16|-|TRBJ2-7
CASSQFPRGSTYEQYF
TGTGCCAGCAGCCAATTTCCCAGGGGGTCAACCTACGAGCAGTACTTC
>TRBD1|TRBV19|few|TRBJ1-6
CASSVGQLNSPLHF
TGTGCCAGTAGTGTGGGACAGCTTAATTCACCCCTCCACTTT
>TRBD1|TRBV29-1|-|TRBJ1-2
CSVALTGGLSGYTF
TGCAGCGTTGCCCTAACAGGGGGTTTATCTGGCTACACCTTC
>TRBD1|TRBV2|once|TRBJ1-6
CASHWDSSNSPLHF
TGTGCCAGCCATTGGGACAGCAGTAATTCACCCCTCCACTTT
>-|TRBV5-4|-|TRBJ1-2
CASSLPRGLRYTF
TGTGCCAGCAGCTTGCCCAGGGGTCTGCGCTACACCTTC
>TRBD1|TRBV6-5|few|TRBJ1-2
CASSRQGVGKGYTF
TGTGCCAGCAGTCGACAGGGGGTGGGTAAGGGCTACACCTTC
>-|TRBV2|once|TRBJ1-6
CASSETGLWSPLHF
TGTGCCAGCAGTGAAACAGGGCTGTGGTCACCCCTCCACTTT
>-|TRBV7-8|-|TRBJ2-1
CASSPPGTRTYNEQFF
TGTGCCAGCAGCCCTCCTGGGACAAGGACCTACAATGAGCAGTTCTTC
>-|TRBV7-2|-|TRBJ1-5
CASSLGSDQPQHF
TGTGCCAGCAGCTTAGGGAGTGACCAGCCCCAGCATTTT
>TRBD1|TRBV27|few|TRBJ2-5
CASSSQGAQETQYF
TGTGCCAGCAGTTCGCAGGGGGCCCAAGAGACCCAGTACTTC
>-|TRBV30|few|TRBJ1-3
CAWSRDTKSGNTIYF
TGTGCCTGGAGTCGGGACACAAAGTCAGGAAACACCATATATTTT
>-|TRBV29-1|-|TRBJ2-1
CSVEVRYNEQFF
TGCAGCGTTGAGGTCAGATACAATGAGCAGTTCTTC
>-|TRBV7-2|-|TRBJ2-5
CASSPTAGRLETQYF
TGTGCCAGCAGCCCTACGGCGGGTAGATTAGAGACCCAGTACTTC